This T cell receptor (beta chain) was sequenced in a study of cytomegalovirus exposure and HLA in healthy donors. 13 Jbeta primers and 60 Vbeta primers were used for the PCR. Using immunoSEQ multiplex PCR, the repertoire was profiled, and TCRdb retains in-frame clones only, with some absent. The sample consists of 150,000 to 200,000 clones, 60% to 80% of them appearing once. This clone showed up just once. Antigen: not known. Trimming stripped 1 base from V and 1 base from J, with 7 bases between. The length of the CDR3 is 14 residues. Per germline, CDR1 LNHDA and CDR2 SQIVND (reference sequence). General observations from the study: An Asian-associated ancestry cluster reportedly showed fewer N-insertions than the approximately 620-donor mean in a later analysis.

Material: PBMCs. This receptor was identified in a woman between 40 and 55 years old in good health and CMV-seronegative. This rearrangement joins TRBV19 to TRBJ1-1, with no clear D. The CDR3 bases are TGTGCCAGTAGTATAGGCCAGTCGAACACTGAAGCTTTCTTT. This translates into CASSIGQSNTEAFF.